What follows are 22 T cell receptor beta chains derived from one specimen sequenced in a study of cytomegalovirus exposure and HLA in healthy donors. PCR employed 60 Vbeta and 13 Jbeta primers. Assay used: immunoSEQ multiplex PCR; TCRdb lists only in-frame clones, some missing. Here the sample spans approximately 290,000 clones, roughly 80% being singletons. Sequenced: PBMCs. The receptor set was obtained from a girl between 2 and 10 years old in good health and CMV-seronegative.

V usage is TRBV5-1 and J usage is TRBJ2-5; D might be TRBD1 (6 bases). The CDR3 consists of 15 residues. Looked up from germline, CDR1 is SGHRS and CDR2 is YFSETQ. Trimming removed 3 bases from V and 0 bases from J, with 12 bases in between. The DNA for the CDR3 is TGCGCCAGCAGCTGGGACATACGGTACCAAGAGACCCAGTACTTC. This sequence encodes CASSWDIRYQETQYF.

The CDR3 DNA sequence: TGTGCCAGCAGCCAGTCGGGGGGGGCCCAAGAGACCCAGTACTTC. Its protein is CASSQSGGAQETQYF. The rearrangement uses TRBV7-7 and TRBJ2-5; 8 bases are shared with TRBD2. The CDR3 loop spans 15 amino acids. V lost 5 bases to trimming and J lost 1 base; unmatched junction nucleotides: 6. Per the germline V gene, CDR1 is SSHAT and CDR2 is FNYEAQ (reference sequence).

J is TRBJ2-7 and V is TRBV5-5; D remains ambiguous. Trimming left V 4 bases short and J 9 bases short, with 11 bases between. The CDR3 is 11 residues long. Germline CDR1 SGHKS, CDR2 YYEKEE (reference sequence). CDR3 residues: CASSIRVGQYF. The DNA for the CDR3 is TGTGCCAGCAGCATCCGAGTTGGGCAGTACTTC.

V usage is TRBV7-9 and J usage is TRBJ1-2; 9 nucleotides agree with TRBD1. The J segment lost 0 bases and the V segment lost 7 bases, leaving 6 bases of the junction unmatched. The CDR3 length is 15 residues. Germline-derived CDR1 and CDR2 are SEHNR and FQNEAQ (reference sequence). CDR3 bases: TGTGCCAGCACGGGGGACAGGGCAACTAACTATGGCTACACCTTC. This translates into CASTGDRATNYGYTF.

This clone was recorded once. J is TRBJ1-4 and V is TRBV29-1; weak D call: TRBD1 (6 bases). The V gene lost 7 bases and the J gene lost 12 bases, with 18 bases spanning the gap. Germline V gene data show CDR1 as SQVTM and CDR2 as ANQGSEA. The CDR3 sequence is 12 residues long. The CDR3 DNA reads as TGCAGCGCTAGGACCGGACAGACCGAACTGTTTTTT. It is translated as CSARTGQTELFF.

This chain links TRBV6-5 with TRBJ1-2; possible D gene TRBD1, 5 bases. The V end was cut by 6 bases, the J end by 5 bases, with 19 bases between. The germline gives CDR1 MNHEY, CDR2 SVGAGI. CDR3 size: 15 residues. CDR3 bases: TGTGCCAGCAGCCCCTTGGGGCCGGGAGGGTATGGCTACACCTTC. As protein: CASSPLGPGGYGYTF.

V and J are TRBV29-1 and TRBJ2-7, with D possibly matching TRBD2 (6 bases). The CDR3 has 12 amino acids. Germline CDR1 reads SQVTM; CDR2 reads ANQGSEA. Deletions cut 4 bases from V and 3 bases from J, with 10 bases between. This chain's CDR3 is CSVVGGNYEQYF. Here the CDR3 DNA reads TGCAGCGTTGTGGGGGGAAACTACGAGCAGTACTTC.

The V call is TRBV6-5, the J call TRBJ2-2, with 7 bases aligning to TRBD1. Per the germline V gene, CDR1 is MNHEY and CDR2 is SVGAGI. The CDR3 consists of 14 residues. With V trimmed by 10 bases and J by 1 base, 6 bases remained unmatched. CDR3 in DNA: TGTGCCACTGGGACAGCGATGAACACCGGGGAGCTGTTTTTT. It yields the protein CATGTAMNTGELFF.

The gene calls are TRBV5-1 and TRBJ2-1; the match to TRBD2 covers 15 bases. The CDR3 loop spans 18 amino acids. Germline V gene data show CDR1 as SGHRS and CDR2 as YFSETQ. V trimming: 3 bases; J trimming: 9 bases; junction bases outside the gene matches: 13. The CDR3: CASSSGTSGRLFAGEQFF. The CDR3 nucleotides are TGCGCCAGCAGCTCGGGGACTAGCGGGAGGTTGTTTGCGGGTGAGCAGTTCTTC.

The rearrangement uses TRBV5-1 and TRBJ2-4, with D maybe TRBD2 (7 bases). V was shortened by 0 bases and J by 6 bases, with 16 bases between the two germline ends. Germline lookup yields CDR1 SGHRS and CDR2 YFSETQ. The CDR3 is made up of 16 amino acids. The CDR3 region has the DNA TGCGCCAGCAGCTTGGGGCGGGGGCAGGCAAGAAACATTCAGTACTTC. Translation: CASSLGRGQARNIQYF.

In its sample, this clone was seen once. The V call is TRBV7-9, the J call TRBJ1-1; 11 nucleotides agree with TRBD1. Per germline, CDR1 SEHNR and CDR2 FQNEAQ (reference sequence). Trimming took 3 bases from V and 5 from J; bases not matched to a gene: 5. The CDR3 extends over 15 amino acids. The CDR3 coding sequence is TGTGCCAGCAGCTTGGGCCGGGACAGGGGGACTGAAGCTTTCTTT. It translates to CASSLGRDRGTEAFF.

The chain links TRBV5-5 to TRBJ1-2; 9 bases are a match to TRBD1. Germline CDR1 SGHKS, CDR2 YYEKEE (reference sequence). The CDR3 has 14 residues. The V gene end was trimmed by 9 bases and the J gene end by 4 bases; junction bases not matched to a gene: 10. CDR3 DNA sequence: TGTGCCACTACCCGGGACAGGGTATTCTATGGCTACACCTTC. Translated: CATTRDRVFYGYTF.

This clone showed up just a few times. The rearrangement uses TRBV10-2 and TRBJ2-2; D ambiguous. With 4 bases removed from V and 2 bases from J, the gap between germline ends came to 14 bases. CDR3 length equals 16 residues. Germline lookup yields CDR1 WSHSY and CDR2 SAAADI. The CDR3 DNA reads TGCGCCAGCAGTGTATACAGTGGCCTCAACACCGGGGAGCTGTTTTTT. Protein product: CASSVYSGLNTGELFF.

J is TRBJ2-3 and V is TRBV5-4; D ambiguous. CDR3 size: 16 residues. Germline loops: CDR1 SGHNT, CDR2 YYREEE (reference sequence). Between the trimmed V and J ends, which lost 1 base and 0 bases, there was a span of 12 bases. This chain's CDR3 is CASSLLGVGSTDTQYF. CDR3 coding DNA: TGTGCCAGCAGCTTGCTGGGCGTTGGAAGCACAGATACGCAGTATTTT.

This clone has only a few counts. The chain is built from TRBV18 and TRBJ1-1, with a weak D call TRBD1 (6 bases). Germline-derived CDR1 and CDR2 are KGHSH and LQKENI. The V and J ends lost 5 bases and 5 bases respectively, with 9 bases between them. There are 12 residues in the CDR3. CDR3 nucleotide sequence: TGTGCCAGCTCAAACACAGGGACTGAAGCTTTCTTT. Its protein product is CASSNTGTEAFF.

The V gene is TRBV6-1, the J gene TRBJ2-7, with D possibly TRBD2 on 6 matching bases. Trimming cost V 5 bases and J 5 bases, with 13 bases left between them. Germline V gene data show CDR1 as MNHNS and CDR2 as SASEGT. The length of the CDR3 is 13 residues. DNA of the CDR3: TGTGCCAGCAGTCCCATGACTAGGAACGAGCAGTACTTC. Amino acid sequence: CASSPMTRNEQYF.

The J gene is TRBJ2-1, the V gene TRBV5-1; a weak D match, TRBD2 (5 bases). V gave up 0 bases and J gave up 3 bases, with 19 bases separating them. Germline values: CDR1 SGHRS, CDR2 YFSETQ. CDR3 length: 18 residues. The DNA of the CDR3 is TGCGCCAGCAGCTTGGAGTCCCGTACTAGAGAGAGCTACAATGAGCAGTTCTTC. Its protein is CASSLESRTRESYNEQFF.

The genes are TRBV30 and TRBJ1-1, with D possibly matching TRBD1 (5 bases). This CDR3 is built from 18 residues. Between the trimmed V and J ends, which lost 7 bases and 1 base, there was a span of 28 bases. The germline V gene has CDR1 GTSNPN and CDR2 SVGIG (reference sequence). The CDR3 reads CAYTPRSRAGRPNTEAFF. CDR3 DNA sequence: TGTGCCTATACTCCCCGCTCCAGGGCGGGGCGCCCGAACACTGAAGCTTTCTTT.

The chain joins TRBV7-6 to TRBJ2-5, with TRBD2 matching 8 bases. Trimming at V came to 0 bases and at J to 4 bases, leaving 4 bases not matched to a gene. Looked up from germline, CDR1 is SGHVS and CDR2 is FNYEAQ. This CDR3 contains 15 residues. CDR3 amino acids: CASSLANLAGETQYF. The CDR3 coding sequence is TGTGCCAGCAGCTTAGCGAATCTAGCGGGAGAGACCCAGTACTTC.

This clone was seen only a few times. CDR3 nucleotides: TGTGCCAGCAGCTTACGACAGGGAAAGGGTAACTATGGCTACACCTTC. Its translation: CASSLRQGKGNYGYTF. The chain joins TRBV7-9 to TRBJ1-2; 7 bases fit TRBD1. This CDR3 has 16 amino acids. The V and J ends lost 2 bases and 1 base, in that order; junction bases with no gene match: 7. Germline lookup yields CDR1 SEHNR and CDR2 FQNEAQ (reference sequence).

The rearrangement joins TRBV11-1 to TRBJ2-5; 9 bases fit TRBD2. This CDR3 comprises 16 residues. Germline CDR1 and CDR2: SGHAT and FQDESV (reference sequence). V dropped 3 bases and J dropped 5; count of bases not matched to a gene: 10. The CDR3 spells CASSFFGGGAFETQYF. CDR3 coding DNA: TGTGCCAGCAGCTTTTTCGGCGGGGGGGCCTTTGAGACCCAGTACTTC.

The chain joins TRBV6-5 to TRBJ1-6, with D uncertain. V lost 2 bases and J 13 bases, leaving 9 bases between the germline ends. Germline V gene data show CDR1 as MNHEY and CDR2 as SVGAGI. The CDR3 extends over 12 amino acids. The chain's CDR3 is CASSYIGEPLHF. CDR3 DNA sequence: TGTGCCAGCAGTTACATTGGGGAGCCCCTCCACTTT.